Presented here are 32 T cell receptor beta chains from one specimen sequenced in a study of beta chain features in type 1 diabetes. Study outcomes and limitations: For Type 1 diabetes patients, all four CD4+ subsets carried TCRB CDR3s that were moderately but significantly shorter.

These receptors have no identified antigens. Reverse transcribing all isolated RNA meant expressed TCRB transcripts were sequenced. Generated by immunoSEQ multiplex PCR, the TCRdb table keeps only in-frame clones and is missing some. Counted here are about 270,000 clones, roughly an eighth occurring once; the ten biggest clones make up 0.017%. The sequenced sample was naive CD4+ T cells from blood. These receptors all stem from a man aged 30-40 years with type 1 diabetes.

The chain has TRBV9 and TRBJ1-2, with 9 bases matching TRBD1. CDR1 and CDR2 from the germline V gene are SGDLS and YYNGEE. This CDR3 spans 14 amino acids. V gave up 0 bases and J gave up 7 bases; unmatched junction bases: 4. The DNA of the CDR3 is TGTGCCAGCAGCGTAGTGGGACAGGGTGGTGGCTACACCTTC. Its protein product is CASSVVGQGGGYTF.

The sample holds a few counts of this clone. V gene TRBV6-5 combines with J gene TRBJ2-2; 7 bases are shared with TRBD2. The CDR3 covers 15 residues. The J segment lost 6 bases and the V segment lost 2 bases, leaving 6 bases of the junction unmatched. Germline CDR1 MNHEY, CDR2 SVGAGI. This chain's CDR3 is CASSYGFGGSGELFF. In nucleotides, the CDR3 is TGTGCCAGCAGTTACGGTTTCGGGGGGTCCGGGGAGCTGTTTTTT.

This clone was counted between two and nine times. The V gene is TRBV7-6, the J gene TRBJ2-1; 9 bases agree with TRBD1. J lost 8 bases, V lost 5 bases, and 10 bases had no gene match. The germline V gene encodes CDR1 SGHVS and CDR2 FNYEAQ. CDR3 size: 15 residues. For the CDR3, the DNA is TGTGCCAGCAGCCGAACCGGGACAGGGCTCGATGAGCAGTTCTTC. Its protein product is CASSRTGTGLDEQFF.

The chain uses TRBV18 and TRBJ2-7; 9 bases fit TRBD1. V lost 1 base to trimming and J lost 5 bases; unmatched junction nucleotides: 3. The CDR3 contains 14 residues. Germline V gene sequence: CDR1 KGHSH, CDR2 LQKENI. For the CDR3, the DNA is TGTGCCAGCTCACCACGGGACAGGGCGAACGAGCAGTACTTC. Encoded protein: CASSPRDRANEQYF.

This clone has only a few counts. The chain joins TRBV18 to TRBJ1-1; the D is unclear. The germline CDR1 and CDR2 sequences are KGHSH and LQKENI. CDR3 length: 18 amino acids. V dropped 3 bases and J dropped 0 bases, with 20 bases sitting between them. The CDR3 DNA reads TGTGCCAGCTCACCCAACGGACTCCAGACCCTCATGAACACTGAAGCTTTCTTT. This sequence encodes CASSPNGLQTLMNTEAFF.

The chain joins TRBV5-1 to TRBJ1-2; D is unresolved. Germline V lookup: CDR1 SGHRS, CDR2 YFSETQ. The CDR3 contains 16 residues. V dropped 0 bases and J dropped 0 bases, with 12 bases sitting between them. The CDR3 nucleotides read TGCGCCAGCAGCTTGGGAGAGCTGCCTCCTAACTATGGCTACACCTTC. It encodes CASSLGELPPNYGYTF. Looking up the rest from reference TRBV5-1 and TRBJ1-2 gives the full variable domain: KAGVTQTPRYLIKTRGQQVTLSCSPISGHRSVSWYQQTPGQGLQFLFEYFSETQRNKGNFPGRFSGRQFSNSRSEMNVSTLELGDSALYLCASSLGELPPNYGYTFGSGTRLTVV.

On this clone: Distinct nucleotide sequences in the sample also encode this CDR3. The J gene is TRBJ2-3, the V gene TRBV5-1; D uncertain. The V gene's germline CDR1 is SGHRS and CDR2 YFSETQ. This CDR3 region has 14 residues. Trimming took off 0 bases at V and 0 bases at J, with 5 bases between the two ends. This CDR3 is CASSLAGSTDTQYF. In DNA form, the CDR3 reads TGCGCCAGCAGCTTGGCCGGTAGCACAGATACGCAGTATTTT.

The J gene is TRBJ2-3, the V gene TRBV29-1, with TRBD2 matching 10 bases. The CDR3 loop spans 14 amino acids. CDR1 is SQVTM and CDR2 is ANQGSEA in the germline V gene. Trimming at V came to 2 bases and at J to 2 bases, leaving 1 base not matched to a gene. CDR3 protein: CSVETSGATDTQYF. CDR3 bases: TGCAGCGTTGAAACTAGCGGGGCCACAGATACGCAGTATTTT.

This clone was recorded a few times. This chain connects TRBV19 to TRBJ2-1, with D unclear. The V gene lost 6 bases and the J gene lost 8 bases, with 20 bases spanning the gap. Per the germline V gene, CDR1 is LNHDA and CDR2 is SQIVND (reference sequence). This CDR3 is built from 15 residues. The CDR3 is CASRVGLGERDEQFF. CDR3 DNA: TGTGCCAGTAGAGTCGGATTGGGCGAACGCGATGAGCAGTTCTTC. The full variable domain, with the rest looked up from reference TRBV19 and TRBJ2-1, is DGGITQSPKYLFRKEGQNVTLSCEQNLNHDAMYWYRQDPGQGLRLIYYSQIVNDFQKGDIAEGYSVSREKKESFPLTVTSAQKNPTAFYLCASRVGLGERDEQFFGPGTRLTVL.

This clone occurred a few times. The V gene is TRBV5-4, the J gene TRBJ2-3; 11 bases are shared with TRBD2. The junction had 5 bases not matched to a gene; V was cut back by 1 base and J by 4 bases. The CDR3 has 16 amino acids. The germline gives CDR1 SGHNT, CDR2 YYREEE (reference sequence). The CDR3 sequence is CASSLRLAGGPDTQYF. The CDR3 DNA sequence: TGTGCCAGCAGCTTGCGGCTAGCGGGAGGACCAGATACGCAGTATTTT.

The chain recombines TRBV18 with TRBJ2-7, with 8 bases identical to TRBD1. V was pared by 3 bases and J by 2 bases, with 3 bases of the junction left unmatched. Germline assignment: CDR1 KGHSH and CDR2 LQKENI. The CDR3 runs to 14 residues. The CDR3 DNA reads TGTGCCAGCTCACCGGGGACAGGTACCTACGAGCAGTACTTC. This translates into CASSPGTGTYEQYF.

This clone appeared a few times. The V gene is TRBV28, the J gene TRBJ2-6, with TRBD2 as a possible D gene (6 bases). The CDR3 is made up of 16 amino acids. Trimming took 5 bases from V and 2 from J, leaving 13 bases between them. Germline values: CDR1 MDHEN, CDR2 SYDVKM. CDR3 DNA sequence: TGTGCCAGCAGTAATTCGGGAGCGGCTGGGGCCAACGTCCTGACTTTC. It encodes CASSNSGAAGANVLTF.

This clone was recorded a few times. This chain connects TRBV30 to TRBJ2-1, with D possibly being TRBD2 (5 bases). The CDR3 loop spans 14 amino acids. Germline lookup yields CDR1 GTSNPN and CDR2 SVGIG (reference sequence). Trimming took off 3 bases at V and 7 bases at J, with 16 bases between the two ends. The CDR3, as DNA: TGTGCCTGGAGGAGACCCCCGGACTTAAATGAGCAGTTCTTC. The encoded protein is CAWRRPPDLNEQFF.

This clone was seen more than once but under ten times. The V gene is TRBV29-1, the J gene TRBJ2-7, with D possibly being TRBD1 (5 bases). The ends were cut back, 4 bases at V and 1 base at J, with 8 bases in the middle. The V gene's germline CDR1 is SQVTM and CDR2 ANQGSEA. The CDR3 has 12 residues. CDR3 sequence: CSVGPGSYEQYF. CDR3 in DNA: TGCAGCGTTGGCCCAGGGTCCTACGAGCAGTACTTC.

This clone was seen only a few times. V gene TRBV7-3 combines with J gene TRBJ2-2; D perhaps matches TRBD1 (5 bases). Trimming removed 0 bases from V and 8 bases from J, with 19 bases in between. This CDR3 is 17 amino acids long. Germline V lookup: CDR1 SGHTA, CDR2 FQGTGA. CDR3 in amino acids: CASSLTSRAGPGGELFF. The CDR3 DNA reads as TGTGCCAGCAGCTTAACGAGCAGGGCTGGGCCGGGTGGGGAGCTGTTTTTT.

The rearrangement uses TRBV27 and TRBJ1-4, with D possibly matching TRBD1 (6 bases). The CDR3 sequence is 14 residues long. The V end was cut by 9 bases, the J end by 8 bases, with 19 bases between. Germline V CDR1 and CDR2: MNHEY, SMNVEV (reference sequence). The chain's CDR3 is CASSRGGVGEKLFF. CDR3 nucleotide sequence: TGTGCCAGTTCGCGAGGGGGGGTCGGGGAAAAACTGTTTTTT.

This clone appeared a few times. The V gene is TRBV30, the J gene TRBJ1-2, with a weak D call TRBD1 (6 bases). Germline V gene data show CDR1 as GTSNPN and CDR2 as SVGIG (reference sequence). This CDR3 has 13 residues. V lost 3 bases to trimming and J lost 6 bases, with 14 bases between them. The CDR3 bases are TGTGCCTGGAGCAGGACAGTCGGAAATGGCTACACCTTC. Residues: CAWSRTVGNGYTF.

This clone showed up just a few times. The rearrangement joins TRBV7-2 to TRBJ2-5; D not certain. Trimming removed 1 base from V and 5 bases from J, with 5 bases in between. Germline CDR1 reads SGHTA; CDR2 reads FQGNSA. CDR3 length equals 12 residues. The CDR3 protein is CASSLGLETQYF. In nucleotides, the CDR3 is TGTGCCAGCAGCTTAGGGCTGGAGACCCAGTACTTC.

This clone has a handful of counts. The genes are TRBV18 and TRBJ2-5, with D perhaps TRBD2 (5 bases). Trimming shortened V by 2 bases and J by 2 bases, and 6 bases separated the two germline ends. The CDR3 totals 13 residues. The germline CDR1 and CDR2 sequences are KGHSH and LQKENI. The CDR3 sequence: CASSPEGQETQYF. The DNA of the CDR3 is TGTGCCAGCTCACCAGAGGGACAAGAGACCCAGTACTTC.

In its sample, this clone was seen a few times. V gene TRBV5-5 combines with J gene TRBJ1-5; no clear D. The CDR3 spans 14 residues. Germline V gives CDR1 SGHKS, CDR2 YYEKEE (reference sequence). Deletions cut 2 bases from V and 2 bases from J, with 8 bases between. The DNA for the CDR3 is TGTGCCAGCAGCTTTGAGCAGGGCAATCAGCCCCAGCATTTT. This sequence encodes CASSFEQGNQPQHF.

V gene TRBV30 combines with J gene TRBJ2-5, with TRBD2 matching 7 bases. Germline V gene sequence: CDR1 GTSNPN, CDR2 SVGIG (reference sequence). The ends lost 4 bases at V and 4 bases at J; junction bases unmatched: 15. The CDR3 extends over 16 amino acids. The CDR3 sequence is CAWNTPGGPGPETQYF. The CDR3 DNA sequence: TGTGCCTGGAATACCCCGGGAGGTCCTGGTCCAGAGACCCAGTACTTC.

This clone has just a few counts. The chain combines TRBV29-1 with TRBJ2-3; the match to TRBD2 covers 8 bases. This CDR3 region has 15 residues. Germline V lookup: CDR1 SQVTM, CDR2 ANQGSEA. Unmatched junction bases numbered 6, after V lost 4 bases and J lost 0 bases. The CDR3 coding sequence is TGCAGCGTTGTACTAGCGGAAGTGAGCACAGATACGCAGTATTTT. This codes for CSVVLAEVSTDTQYF.

The CDR3 DNA is TGTGCCAGCAGCGACGACCGCGCGGGGGAGACCCAGTACTTC. The encoded protein is CASSDDRAGETQYF. This chain uses TRBV9 with TRBJ2-5; tentative D call: TRBD2 (6 bases). The V end was cut by 3 bases, the J end by 5 bases, with 14 bases between. The CDR3 loop spans 14 amino acids. CDR1 and CDR2 (germline): SGDLS, YYNGEE.

The sample holds a few counts of this clone. One junction end does not reproduce the germline sequence, and a read error may be involved. The chain employs TRBV18 and TRBJ1-2, with TRBD1 identical over 7 bases. This CDR3 region has 14 residues. Germline V gene sequence: CDR1 KGHSH, CDR2 LQKENI. The chain's CDR3 is CASSPRDSADGYTF. DNA of the CDR3: TGTGCCAGCTCGCCACGGGACAGCGCGGATGGCTACACCTTC.

Here the CDR3 reads CASSLGDRRAYEQYF. In DNA form, the CDR3 reads TGTGCCAGCAGCTTAGGGGACAGGAGAGCCTACGAGCAGTACTTC. The chain combines TRBV13 with TRBJ2-7, with 7 bases that match TRBD1. The CDR3 totals 15 residues. Per germline, CDR1 PRHDT and CDR2 FYEKMQ (reference sequence). The ends lost 0 bases at V and 2 bases at J; junction bases unmatched: 4. The full variable domain, its missing parts supplied by reference TRBV13 and TRBJ2-7, is AAGVIQSPRHLIKEKRETATLKCYPIPRHDTVYWYQQGPGQDPQFLISFYEKMQSDKGSIPDRFSAQQFSDYHSELNMSSLELGDSALYFCASSLGDRRAYEQYFGPGTRLTVT.

This clone has just one count. The chain combines TRBV19 with TRBJ2-7; 11 bases are shared with TRBD1. This CDR3 is built from 15 residues. Trimming took 4 bases from V and 2 from J; bases not matched to a gene: 4. Germline V gene data show CDR1 as LNHDA and CDR2 as SQIVND (reference sequence). CDR3 sequence reads: CASSKGQGAAYEQYF. CDR3 nucleotides: TGTGCCAGTAGTAAAGGACAGGGGGCAGCCTACGAGCAGTACTTC. Using reference TRBV19 and TRBJ2-7 for the parts outside the CDR3, the full variable domain is DGGITQSPKYLFRKEGQNVTLSCEQNLNHDAMYWYRQDPGQGLRLIYYSQIVNDFQKGDIAEGYSVSREKKESFPLTVTSAQKNPTAFYLCASSKGQGAAYEQYFGPGTRLTVT.

This sequence joins TRBV7-9 and TRBJ1-1; 9 bases fit TRBD1. This CDR3 is 14 amino acids long. The germline CDR1 and CDR2 sequences are SEHNR and FQNEAQ (reference sequence). The junction had 2 bases not matched to a gene; V was cut back by 5 bases and J by 1 base. This chain's CDR3 is CASSRGQGNTEAFF. CDR3 nucleotides: TGTGCCAGCAGCCGGGGACAGGGGAACACTGAAGCTTTCTTT.

This clone was seen a few times. This sequence joins TRBV11-2 and TRBJ2-2, with 15 bases identical to TRBD2. The CDR3 length is 18 residues. Germline CDR1 reads SGHAT; CDR2 reads FQNNGV. Trimming cost V 3 bases and J 2 bases; bases outside gene matches: 4. CDR3 sequence: CASSFPGLAGGNTGELFF. As DNA, the CDR3 is TGTGCCAGCAGCTTCCCGGGACTAGCGGGAGGTAACACCGGGGAGCTGTTTTTT.

The rearrangement links TRBV6-1 to TRBJ1-2, with 9 bases that match TRBD1. The CDR3 is 13 amino acids. Per the germline V gene, CDR1 is MNHNS and CDR2 is SASEGT. The V and J ends lost 7 bases and 5 bases, in that order; junction bases with no gene match: 5. The CDR3 sequence: CASMTGTGYGYTF. The CDR3 nucleotides read TGTGCCAGCATGACCGGGACAGGGTATGGCTACACCTTC.

This clone was detected a few times. The rearrangement joins TRBV10-3 to TRBJ1-1; D perhaps matches TRBD1 (6 bases). V dropped 4 bases and J dropped 4 bases, with 7 bases sitting between them. Germline CDR1 and CDR2: ENHRY and SYGVKD. This CDR3 contains 12 residues. CDR3 DNA: TGTGCCATCAGTGTAGGGGGCACTGAAGCTTTCTTT. This encodes CAISVGGTEAFF.

This clone was observed a few times. The CDR3 reads CASTGLAEGYTQYF. In DNA form, the CDR3 reads TGTGCCAGCACCGGACTAGCGGAGGGGTATACGCAGTATTTT. The chain has TRBV2 and TRBJ2-3, with 10 bases identical to TRBD2. V trimming: 7 bases; J trimming: 7 bases; junction bases outside the gene matches: 8. Germline CDR1 reads SNHLY; CDR2 reads FYNNEI. The CDR3 has 14 amino acids.

This clone has only a few counts. V usage is TRBV29-1 and J usage is TRBJ1-1, with unresolved D. V dropped 3 bases and J dropped 1 base, with 6 bases sitting between them. Germline V CDR1 and CDR2: SQVTM, ANQGSEA. CDR3 length: 12 amino acids. The CDR3 nucleotides are TGCAGCGTTGATAAACAGAACACTGAAGCTTTCTTT. This codes for CSVDKQNTEAFF.